The 7 T cell receptor beta chains listed next were all sequenced from one sample in a study of CD8 T cells in ankylosing spondylitis. TCRdb reprocessed the 5' RACE reads via MiXCR and lists one record per CDR3 protein. The sample records fewer than 250,000 distinct CDR3 sequences, roughly 24% being singletons. Sequenced material: blood, either unsorted or a sorted T cell fraction (not recorded which). The receptors originated from a male donor with ankylosing spondylitis or in good health (not recorded which).

This clonotype was seen ten or more times. The genes are TRBV9 and TRBJ2-3; no definite D call. The CDR3 totals 16 residues. V lost 0 bases, J lost 0 bases, and 11 bases lay in between. Germline-derived CDR1 and CDR2 are SGDLS and YYNGEE. This CDR3 is CASSVDASVSTDTQYF. The CDR3 coding sequence is TGTGCCAGCAGCGTAGACGCCTCGGTGAGCACAGATACGCAGTATTTT.

This clonotype was recorded at least ten times. This sequence joins TRBV4-2 and TRBJ2-1; 8 bases line up with TRBD2. V lost 3 bases to trimming and J lost 1 base; unmatched junction nucleotides: 5. Germline values: CDR1 LGHNA, CDR2 YNFKEQ. The CDR3 contains 16 residues. CDR3 in amino acids: CASSQASGLSYNEQFF. As DNA, the CDR3 is TGTGCCAGCAGCCAGGCTAGCGGGTTATCCTACAATGAGCAGTTCTTC.

This clonotype has ten or more counts. The chain has TRBV4-3 and TRBJ2-7; 7 bases are a match to TRBD1. Looked up from germline, CDR1 is LGHNA and CDR2 is YSLEER. This CDR3 is 15 amino acids long. V lost 0 bases, J lost 5 bases, and 7 bases stayed unmatched. The CDR3 DNA is TGCGCCAGCAGCCAAGATGCGACAGGGTTCGACGAGCAGTACTTC. Protein: CASSQDATGFDEQYF.

This clonotype was observed many times. This chain links TRBV5-1 with TRBJ2-5; 8 nucleotides agree with TRBD2. CDR3 length equals 16 residues. The trim removed 5 bases at V and 1 base at J, leaving 10 bases unmatched. Germline lookup yields CDR1 SGHRS and CDR2 YFSETQ. CDR3 bases: TGCGCCAGCAGACGGGAGGGGGTCATTATCCAAGAGACCCAGTACTTC. Residues: CASRREGVIIQETQYF.

This clonotype was recorded at least ten times. V and J are TRBV5-1 and TRBJ2-5, with D maybe TRBD1 (6 bases). Trimming left V 4 bases short and J 7 bases short, with 14 bases between. The CDR3 extends over 13 amino acids. Germline V gives CDR1 SGHRS, CDR2 YFSETQ. The CDR3 region is CASSRVQGRTQYF. In DNA, the CDR3 is TGCGCCAGCAGCCGAGTCCAGGGGAGGACCCAGTACTTC.

This clonotype was detected ten times or more. The chain combines TRBV5-5 with TRBJ1-6; TRBD1 aligns across 7 bases. Germline V CDR1 and CDR2: SGHKS, YYEKEE (reference sequence). Losses at the gene ends were 0 bases for V and 7 bases for J; bases not matched to a gene: 4. The CDR3 is made up of 15 amino acids. The CDR3 here is CASSLAYRGNSPLHF. CDR3 sequence (DNA): TGTGCCAGCAGCTTGGCCTACAGGGGAAATTCACCCCTCCACTTT. The entire variable domain, with the rest obtained from reference TRBV5-5 and TRBJ1-6, is as follows: DAGVTQSPTHLIKTRGQQVTLRCSPISGHKSVSWYQQVLGQGPQFIFQYYEKEERGRGNFPDRFSARQFPNYSSELNVNALLLGDSALYLCASSLAYRGNSPLHFGNGTRLTVT.

In its sample, this clonotype was seen a few times. The V gene is TRBV10-3, the J gene TRBJ2-5; TRBD2 is a possible D gene (6 bases). The CDR3 contains 14 residues. Trimming took 0 bases from V and 9 from J, leaving 14 bases between them. CDR1 ENHRY and CDR2 SYGVKD come from the germline V gene. The CDR3: CAISESLTERAQYF. In nucleotides, the CDR3 is TGTGCCATCAGTGAGTCCCTGACAGAGCGGGCCCAGTACTTC.